Reported below is one T cell receptor beta chain. No antigen is known for it. The V end was cut by 0 bases, the J end by 1 base, with 10 bases between. Germline loops: CDR1 MNHEY, CDR2 SMNVEV (reference sequence). The CDR3 sequence is 16 residues long. The sample comes from a study of radiotherapy plus CTLA-4 blockade in lung cancer. Study in general: Objective response was observed in more than 15% of patients, and disease control in less than 35%.

Data came from immunoSEQ multiplex PCR; TCRdb stores just in-frame clones and leaves some out. The sample lists tens of thousands of clones; around four fifths were seen once. Study findings and constraints: Early shifts in blood T cell clones, with interferon-beta, reportedly predicted response best. After treatment with radiotherapy plus ipilimumab, TCR clones that came from the tumor expanded in blood.

Sequencing used peripheral blood, obtained from a patient treated with radiotherapy plus ipilimumab. The chain has TRBV27 and TRBJ2-1; D may be TRBD2 (5 bases). The clonotype comes from a human donor with non-small cell lung cancer that progressed on radiotherapy plus ipilimumab. The CDR3 sequence is CASSLSVLASYNEQFF. CDR3 sequence (DNA): TGTGCCAGCAGTTTATCTGTCCTAGCTTCCTACAATGAGCAGTTCTTC.